The clone carrying this TCR beta chain has just one count. What it recognizes is unknown. Repertoires were generated with immunoSEQ multiplex PCR, while TCRdb's copy carries only in-frame clones and drops some. Seen here are 21,000 or so clones, over 65% observed once, and the top ten hold about 20%. The CDR3 contains 13 residues. With 3 bases removed from V and 8 bases from J, the gap between germline ends came to 16 bases. Germline V gene data show CDR1 as GTSNPN and CDR2 as SVGIG (reference sequence). Every patient experienced relapse after autologous stem cell transplantation, and brentuximab vedotin exposure varied. The sample is drawn from a study of PD-1 blockade in classical Hodgkin lymphoma. Points from the study as a whole: It was CD4+ TCR diversity, not CD8+, that rose significantly by C4D1.

Sequences were derived from peripheral blood mononuclear cells (PBMCs), sampled at baseline. This TCR was recovered from a human donor with classical Hodgkin lymphoma. This rearrangement joins TRBV30 to TRBJ1-2; possibly TRBD1 for D (6 bases). The CDR3: CAWSLRVGTGYTF. DNA of the CDR3: TGTGCCTGGAGCCTCCGGGTTGGGACAGGCTACACCTTC. Full variable domain (remainder filled in from reference TRBV30 and TRBJ1-2): SQTIHQWPATLVQPVGSPLSLECTVEGTSNPNLYWYRQAAGRGLQLLFYSVGIGQISSEVPQNLSASRPQDRQFILSSKKLLLSDSGFYLCAWSLRVGTGYTFGSGTRLTVV.